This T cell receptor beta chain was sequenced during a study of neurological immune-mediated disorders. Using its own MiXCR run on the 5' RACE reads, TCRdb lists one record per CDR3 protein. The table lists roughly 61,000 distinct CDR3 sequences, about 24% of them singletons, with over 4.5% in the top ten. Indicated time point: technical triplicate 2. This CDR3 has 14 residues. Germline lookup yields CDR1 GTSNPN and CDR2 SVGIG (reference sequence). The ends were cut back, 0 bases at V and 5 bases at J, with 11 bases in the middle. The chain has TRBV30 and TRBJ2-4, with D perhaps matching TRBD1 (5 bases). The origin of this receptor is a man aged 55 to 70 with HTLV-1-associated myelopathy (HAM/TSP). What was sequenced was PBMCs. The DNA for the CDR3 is TGTGCCTGGAGTGTACAGGTTTCCCAAAACATTCAGTACTTC. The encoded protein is CAWSVQVSQNIQYF. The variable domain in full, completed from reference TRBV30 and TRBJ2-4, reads SQTIHQWPATLVQPVGSPLSLECTVEGTSNPNLYWYRQAAGRGLQLLFYSVGIGQISSEVPQNLSASRPQDRQFILSSKKLLLSDSGFYLCAWSVQVSQNIQYFGAGTRLSVL.